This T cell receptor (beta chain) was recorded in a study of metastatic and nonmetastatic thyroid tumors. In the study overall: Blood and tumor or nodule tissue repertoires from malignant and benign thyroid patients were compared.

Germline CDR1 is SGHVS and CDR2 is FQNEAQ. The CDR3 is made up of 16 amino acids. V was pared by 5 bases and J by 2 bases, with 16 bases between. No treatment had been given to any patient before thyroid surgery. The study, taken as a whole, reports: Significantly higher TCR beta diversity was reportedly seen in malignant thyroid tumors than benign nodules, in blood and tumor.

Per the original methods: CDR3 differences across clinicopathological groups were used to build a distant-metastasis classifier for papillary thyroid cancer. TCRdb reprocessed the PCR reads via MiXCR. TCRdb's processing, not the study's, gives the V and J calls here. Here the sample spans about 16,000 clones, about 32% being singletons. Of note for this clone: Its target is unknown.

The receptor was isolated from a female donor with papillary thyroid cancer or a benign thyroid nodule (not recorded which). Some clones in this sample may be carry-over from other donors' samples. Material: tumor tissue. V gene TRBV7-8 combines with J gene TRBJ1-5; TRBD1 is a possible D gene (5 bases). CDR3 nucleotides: TGTGCCAGCAGCCCGTTTTCGACAGAGGGCAATCAGCCCCAGCATTTT. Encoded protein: CASSPFSTEGNQPQHF.